The source of this T cell receptor beta chain is a study of T cells in Graves' hyperthyroidism and ophthalmopathy. TCR beta CDR3 regions were amplified from RNA transcripts. HTBI primers drove first-round RT-PCR of the TCR CDR3. Each CDR3 protein is one row after TCRdb ran MiXCR on the multiplex PCR reads. The sample lists 250,000 to 300,000 distinct CDR3 sequences, roughly 19% occurring once. Findings of the study overall: Separating ophthalmopathy from stable hyperthyroidism was achieved by a 13 V-J model. Model-based prediction identified ophthalmopathy a median about 6 months prior to its onset. Blood also carried most thyroid clonotypes expanded above 0.001.

Ten or more counts support this clonotype. What it binds is not known. This CDR3 is 16 amino acids long. The V and J ends lost 3 bases and 3 bases, in that order; junction bases with no gene match: 12. Germline values: CDR1 DFQATT, CDR2 SNEGSKA (reference sequence). This TCR was sampled from a man over 45 with Graves' ophthalmopathy. Sequences were obtained from blood. The chain combines TRBV20-1 with TRBJ2-7, with 9 bases matching TRBD1. CDR3 in DNA: TGCAGTGCTAGTGGGACAGGGTTTGCCCCTAGCTACGAGCAGTACTTC. Protein sequence: CSASGTGFAPSYEQYF.